This T cell receptor beta chain was sequenced for a study of shared clonotypes between healthy human individuals. The wider study: Donors had three CD4 naive, three CD4 memory, two CD8 naive and one CD8 memory plate apiece.

This table comes from immunoSEQ multiplex PCR, and its TCRdb copy is limited to in-frame clones, with some not included. This repertoire shows 2 million to 3 million clones, approximately 93% found once; its top ten account for more than 0.35%. This CDR3 has 13 residues. Germline V gives CDR1 SEHNR, CDR2 FQNEAQ (reference sequence). Trimming left V 2 bases short and J 3 bases short, with 7 bases between. The material sequenced was naive CD4+ T cells from PBMCs. Indicated subset: CD45RA+ positively selected. This receptor was taken from a man aged 18 to 30 in good health. Some clones in this sample may be carry-over from other donors' samples. The genes are TRBV7-9 and TRBJ1-1; D call uncertain. In DNA form, the CDR3 reads TGTGCCAGCAGCTTAATGTTTGACACTGAAGCTTTCTTT. This translates into CASSLMFDTEAFF.